These 16 T cell receptor beta chains were sequenced from one sample in a study of post-analysis software for immune sequencing data (dated by TCRdb to the mid-2010s). Points the paper makes about the study in general: Roughly 5 TRBV segments, including TRBV5-6, TRBV5-1 and TRBV20-1, were significantly more frequent in patients than controls.

Libraries were prepared through PCR. Sequencing relied on an Illumina HiSeq 2500. To reduce PCR and sequencing biases, unique molecular identifiers were incorporated into the TCR beta cDNA libraries. TCRdb cleaned the public reads at Q25 with fastp, built clones with MiXCR and kept in-frame beta chains. All rows with the same CDR3 protein become a single entry with the most common DNA and genes. Present in this sample are approximately 460,000 distinct CDR3 sequences, 45% of which were seen just once. 12% of the sample rests with the top ten. Their antigen targets remain unknown. The sequencing input was blood. The receptors come from a girl aged 10-17 years with multiple sclerosis.

V usage is TRBV10-2 and J usage is TRBJ1-5, with D hard to call. CDR1 is WSHSY and CDR2 is SAAADI in the germline V gene. V was trimmed by 8 bases and J by 8 bases, leaving 4 bases between them. CDR3 size: 9 residues. The CDR3 bases are TGCGCCAGCGGGGAGCCCCAGCATTTT. This encodes CASGEPQHF.

This clonotype has more than one count but fewer than ten. This chain links TRBV7-2 with TRBJ2-5; the match to TRBD2 covers 10 bases. CDR1 and CDR2 (germline): SGHTA, FQGNSA. There are 14 residues in the CDR3. Trimming removed 5 bases from V and 4 bases from J; junction bases left unmatched: 4. CDR3 region: CASSQGLATETQYF. Here the CDR3 DNA reads TGTGCCAGCAGCCAGGGACTAGCGACAGAGACCCAGTACTTC.

Remarks on this clonotype: The junction differs from germline at one of its ends, possibly a read error. The chain couples TRBV10-3 to TRBJ2-7; D is ambiguous. The CDR3 spans 11 residues. Per germline, CDR1 ENHRY and CDR2 SYGVKD. This chain's CDR3 is CAVSGTYEQYF. The CDR3 coding sequence is TGTGCCGTCAGTGGTACATACGAGCAGTACTTC.

V and J are TRBV7-2 and TRBJ2-7; TRBD2 aligns across 7 bases. V was clipped by 2 bases and J by 2 bases; unmatched bases: 9. The germline CDR1 and CDR2 sequences are SGHTA and FQGNSA. CDR3 length equals 16 residues. As DNA, the CDR3 is TGTGCCAGCAGCTTATGGGCTAGCGGAGGGGCCTACGAGCAGTACTTC. Translating it yields CASSLWASGGAYEQYF.

This clonotype has more than one count but fewer than ten. J is TRBJ2-1 and V is TRBV12-3 or TRBV12-4; maybe TRBD1 (6 bases). CDR3 length: 15 amino acids. V was shortened by 5 bases and J by 3 bases, with 14 bases between the two germline ends. The CDR3 loop reads CASSPRTALYNEQFF. The CDR3 nucleotides are TGTGCCAGCAGTCCCCGGACAGCCCTCTACAATGAGCAGTTCTTC.

The rearrangement joins TRBV27 to TRBJ2-7, with 13 bases that match TRBD2. CDR3 length equals 19 residues. Germline assignment: CDR1 MNHEY and CDR2 SMNVEV (reference sequence). V lost 5 bases, J lost 1 base, and 14 bases stayed unmatched. The CDR3 nucleotides are TGTGCCAGCAGTCACAACCCGGGACTAGCGGGAAGACCTTCCTACGAGCAGTACTTC. Its translation: CASSHNPGLAGRPSYEQYF.

This clonotype was seen a few times. This rearrangement joins TRBV11-2 to TRBJ2-3; D is unresolved. V lost 7 bases to trimming and J lost 3 bases, with 14 bases between them. There are 14 residues in the CDR3. The V gene's germline CDR1 is SGHAT and CDR2 FQNNGV. The CDR3 nucleotides read TGTGCCAGCACCCTGGGGTCAAGAACAGATACGCAGTATTTT. It specifies CASTLGSRTDTQYF.

This sequence joins TRBV12-3 or TRBV12-4 and TRBJ1-2, with a possible D match to TRBD1 (6 bases). The CDR3 contains 13 residues. V lost 4 bases to trimming and J lost 6 bases, with 12 bases between them. CDR3 residues: CASSSDRADGYTF. The DNA of the CDR3 is TGTGCCAGCAGTTCGGACAGAGCCGATGGCTACACCTTC.

CDR3 protein: CASNTGGETQYF. CDR3 in DNA: TGCGCCAGCAATACAGGGGGAGAGACCCAGTACTTC. The chain employs TRBV10-2 and TRBJ2-5, with 8 bases identical to TRBD1. The trim removed 7 bases at V and 4 bases at J, leaving 2 bases unmatched. Germline lookup yields CDR1 WSHSY and CDR2 SAAADI. This CDR3 comprises 12 residues.

CDR3 protein: CASSSLSGTEAFF. The CDR3 region has the DNA TGTGCCAGCAGCTCACTCTCGGGAACTGAAGCTTTCTTT. V is TRBV7-9 and J is TRBJ1-1; D call uncertain. Germline assignment: CDR1 SEHNR and CDR2 FQNEAQ (reference sequence). The CDR3 spans 13 residues. V dropped 4 bases and J dropped 5 bases, with 11 bases sitting between them.

This clonotype was seen only a few times. The rearrangement links TRBV20-1 to TRBJ2-7, with 7 positions matching TRBD1. The CDR3 runs 15 residues. After removal of 5 bases from V and 1 base from J, the junction contained 11 bases not matched to a gene. Germline CDR1 reads DFQATT; CDR2 reads SNEGSKA (reference sequence). The CDR3 DNA sequence: TGCAGTGCTTGGGAAGGCACAGGGGATTCCTACGAGCAGTACTTC. Translation gives CSAWEGTGDSYEQYF.

This chain connects TRBV27 to TRBJ1-2; the D is unclear. V lost 5 bases, J lost 4 bases, and 14 bases lay in between. From germline, CDR1 is MNHEY and CDR2 SMNVEV (reference sequence). This CDR3 is 14 amino acids long. CDR3 sequence (DNA): TGTGCCAGCAGTGATTCGGAACAATTCTATGGCTACACCTTC. As protein: CASSDSEQFYGYTF.

The chain carries TRBV10-3 and TRBJ1-1; D is ambiguous. The germline V and J ends were trimmed by 6 bases and 6 bases, with 11 bases remaining between them. From germline, CDR1 is ENHRY and CDR2 SYGVKD. The CDR3 covers 12 residues. The CDR3 here is CAISPSGPEAFF. CDR3 in DNA: TGTGCCATCAGCCCGAGTGGGCCTGAAGCTTTCTTT.

The chain links TRBV20-1 to TRBJ2-4; 10 bases map to TRBD2. Germline CDR1 and CDR2: DFQATT and SNEGSKA (reference sequence). The CDR3 has 14 amino acids. J was trimmed by 5 bases and V by 5 bases; bases with no gene match: 6. CDR3 residues: CSACPGLAENIQYF. DNA of the CDR3: TGCAGTGCTTGCCCTGGACTAGCGGAAAACATTCAGTACTTC.

The table lists this clonotype with a few counts. The chain couples TRBV20-1 to TRBJ2-5; a weak D match, TRBD2 (6 bases). This CDR3 is 12 amino acids long. Deletions cut 7 bases from V and 7 bases from J, with 16 bases between. Germline V gives CDR1 DFQATT, CDR2 SNEGSKA (reference sequence). The CDR3 spells CSVAGSAVTQYF. The DNA of the CDR3 is TGCAGTGTCGCGGGATCTGCGGTGACCCAGTACTTC.

V usage is TRBV20-1 and J usage is TRBJ2-1; 9 bases map to TRBD2. The CDR3 is made up of 15 amino acids. V lost 6 bases, J lost 8 bases, and 14 bases stayed unmatched. The germline gives CDR1 DFQATT, CDR2 SNEGSKA (reference sequence). CDR3 in amino acids: CSAAPLAGSWDEQFF. The CDR3 DNA follows: TGCAGTGCCGCACCTCTAGCGGGAAGTTGGGATGAGCAGTTCTTC.